A selection of T cell receptor beta chains follows, all from one sample in a study of blood T cell repertoires in COVID-19. Profiled with immunoSEQ multiplex PCR; TCRdb holds only in-frame clones, not every one. The sample contains about 240,000 clones, about 80% of which appear only once. Source material: peripheral blood. The receptor source for this set is a woman over 75 with acute or convalescent COVID-19. CDR3s include the opening cysteine and the closing phenylalanine or tryptophan. The D gene is left open where the match is weak. Size is omitted from some rows. Given values are once, few, many or a class for expanded clones.

size,J,V,D,DNA,CDR3
.,TRBJ1-6,TRBV19,TRBD1,TGTGCCAGTAGTTTCCCAGACAGGGCTTCACCCCTCCACTTT,CASSFPDRASPLHF
.,TRBJ2-2,TRBV24-1,.,TGTGCCACCAGTCCCTCAACCCCAGGGGCAACGGGGGAGCTGTTTTTT,CATSPSTPGATGELFF
.,TRBJ1-5,TRBV5-1,.,TGCGCCAGCAGCTTGGGCGGCGACAGCGATCAGCCCCAGCATTTT,CASSLGGDSDQPQHF
.,TRBJ1-1,TRBV19,.,TGTGCCAGTGGGGGGACTGAAGCTTTCTTT,CASGGTEAFF
.,TRBJ2-5,TRBV11-1,.,TGTGCCAGCAGCTTAGGCCGCGGGACCCCCCTGTACTTC,CASSLGRGTPLYF
.,TRBJ1-2,TRBV7-2,.,TGTGCCAGCAGCTTATGGGCAGGGGACTATGGCTACACCTTC,CASSLWAGDYGYTF
.,TRBJ2-7,TRBV18,TRBD1,TGTGCCAGCTCAGGGGCCGTTGACAGGGGTGGCGAGCAGTACTTC,CASSGAVDRGGEQYF
.,TRBJ2-2,TRBV3-1/TRBV3-2,TRBD2,TGTGCCAGCAGCCGCTTTGAGCGGGGGCCTTGGGAGCTGTTTTTT,CASSRFERGPWELFF
.,TRBJ1-6,TRBV28,.,TGTGCCAGCAGTACTCACAGGGTAGGGGATTCACCCCTCCACTTT,CASSTHRVGDSPLHF
once,TRBJ2-1,TRBV10-3,TRBD2,TGTGCCATCAGTGAGTCGGTAGCGGGCCCCTACAATGAGCAGTTCTTC,CAISESVAGPYNEQFF
.,TRBJ1-6,TRBV5-1,TRBD1,TGCGCCAGCAGCTCTGGGACAGACAATTCACCCCTCCACTTT,CASSSGTDNSPLHF
.,TRBJ2-3,TRBV5-1,.,TGCGCCAGCAGCTTGGACGGCGGGCCTAGCACAGATACGCAGTATTTT,CASSLDGGPSTDTQYF
.,TRBJ2-1,TRBV5-1,TRBD2,TGCGCCAGCAGCCCCGGACTAGCGGGGGGAACTAATGAGCAGTTCTTC,CASSPGLAGGTNEQFF
.,TRBJ1-5,TRBV3-1/TRBV3-2,.,TGTGCCAGCAGCCAGGGGGCCGGCAATCAGCCCCAGCATTTT,CASSQGAGNQPQHF
.,TRBJ1-3,TRBV28,.,TGTGCCAGCAGACCGCCGGAGGGATCTGGAAACACCATATATTTT,CASRPPEGSGNTIYF
once,TRBJ1-2,TRBV30,.,TGTGCCTGGAGCTACCCCGGGAGGGGCGACTCCTATGGCTACACCTTC,CAWSYPGRGDSYGYTF
many,TRBJ1-4,TRBV6-7,TRBD1,TGTGCCAGCAGTTACTCAGCACTAAGGGGGCCTAGTAATGAAAAACTGTTTTTT,CASSYSALRGPSNEKLFF
.,TRBJ1-5,TRBV28,TRBD1,TGTGCCAGCAGCAGTAGACAGGGGGCTCAGCCCCAGCATTTT,CASSSRQGAQPQHF
.,TRBJ2-3,TRBV5-4,.,TGTGCCAGCAGCTCCGCGGGTGGAGATACGCAGTATTTT,CASSSAGGDTQYF
.,TRBJ1-5,TRBV28,.,TGTGCCAGCAGTTTTATGTTTCAGCCCCAGCATTTT,CASSFMFQPQHF